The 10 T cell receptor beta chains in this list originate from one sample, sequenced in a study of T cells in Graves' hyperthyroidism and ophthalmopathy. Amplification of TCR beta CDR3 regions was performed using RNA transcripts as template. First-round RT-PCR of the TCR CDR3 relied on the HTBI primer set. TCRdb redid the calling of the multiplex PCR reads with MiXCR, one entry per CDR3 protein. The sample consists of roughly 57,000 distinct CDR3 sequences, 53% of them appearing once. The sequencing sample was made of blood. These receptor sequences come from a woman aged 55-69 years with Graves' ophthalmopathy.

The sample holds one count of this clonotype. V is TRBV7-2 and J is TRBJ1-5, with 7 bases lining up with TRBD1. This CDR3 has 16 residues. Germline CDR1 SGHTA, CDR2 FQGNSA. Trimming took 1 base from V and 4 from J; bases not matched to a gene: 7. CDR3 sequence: CASSLDWDSENQPQHF. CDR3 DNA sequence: TGTGCCAGCAGCTTAGATTGGGACAGCGAAAATCAGCCCCAGCATTTT.

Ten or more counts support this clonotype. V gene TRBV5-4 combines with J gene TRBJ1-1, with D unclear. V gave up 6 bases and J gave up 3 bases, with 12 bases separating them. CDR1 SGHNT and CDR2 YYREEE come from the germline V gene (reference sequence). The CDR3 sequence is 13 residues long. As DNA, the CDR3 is TGTGCCAGCAACTCTGGCAGCTACACTGAAGCTTTCTTT. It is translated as CASNSGSYTEAFF.

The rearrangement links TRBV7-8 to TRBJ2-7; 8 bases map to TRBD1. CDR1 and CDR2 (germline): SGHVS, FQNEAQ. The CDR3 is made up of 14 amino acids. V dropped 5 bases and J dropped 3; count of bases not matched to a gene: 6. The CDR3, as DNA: TGTGCCAGCAGCCTCCGACAGGGGTTCTACGAGCAGTACTTC. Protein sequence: CASSLRQGFYEQYF.

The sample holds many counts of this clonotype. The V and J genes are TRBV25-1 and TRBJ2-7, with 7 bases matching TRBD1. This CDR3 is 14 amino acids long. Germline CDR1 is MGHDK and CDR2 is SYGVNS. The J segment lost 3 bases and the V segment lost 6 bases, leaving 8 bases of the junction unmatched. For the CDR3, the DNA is TGTGCCAGCAGCCCCACAGGGACAGACTACGAGCAGTACTTC. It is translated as CASSPTGTDYEQYF.

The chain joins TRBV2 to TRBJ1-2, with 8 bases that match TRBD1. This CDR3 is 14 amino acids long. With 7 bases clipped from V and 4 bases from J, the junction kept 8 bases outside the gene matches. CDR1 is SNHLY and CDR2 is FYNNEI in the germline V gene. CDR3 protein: CASTKTGAIYGYTF. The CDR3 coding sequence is TGTGCCAGCACTAAGACAGGGGCCATCTATGGCTACACCTTC.

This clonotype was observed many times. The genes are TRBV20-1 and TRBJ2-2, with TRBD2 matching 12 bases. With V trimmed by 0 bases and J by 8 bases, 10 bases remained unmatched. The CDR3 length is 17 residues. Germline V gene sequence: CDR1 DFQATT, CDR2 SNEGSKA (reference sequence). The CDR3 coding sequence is TGCAGTGCTAGAGATGGGGCGCCTAGCGGGGGGGCAGGGGAGCTGTTTTTT. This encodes CSARDGAPSGGAGELFF.

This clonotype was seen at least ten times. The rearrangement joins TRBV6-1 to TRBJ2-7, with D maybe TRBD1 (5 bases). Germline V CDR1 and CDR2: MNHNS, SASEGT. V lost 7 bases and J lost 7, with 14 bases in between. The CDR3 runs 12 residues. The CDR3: CASTQGLEEQYF. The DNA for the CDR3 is TGTGCCAGCACCCAGGGCCTTGAGGAGCAGTACTTC.

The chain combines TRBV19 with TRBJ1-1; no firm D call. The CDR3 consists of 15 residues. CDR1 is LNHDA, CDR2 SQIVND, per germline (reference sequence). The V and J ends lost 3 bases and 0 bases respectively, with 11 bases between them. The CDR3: CASSIRRDVNTEAFF. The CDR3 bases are TGTGCCAGTAGTATTCGTCGGGATGTGAACACTGAAGCTTTCTTT.

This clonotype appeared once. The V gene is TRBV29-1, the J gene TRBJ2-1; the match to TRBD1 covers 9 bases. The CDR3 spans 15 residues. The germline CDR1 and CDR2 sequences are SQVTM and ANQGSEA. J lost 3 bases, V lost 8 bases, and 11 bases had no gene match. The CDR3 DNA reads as TGCAGCTCGGGGAGTGGACAGGGGATCTACAATGAGCAGTTCTTC. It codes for CSSGSGQGIYNEQFF.

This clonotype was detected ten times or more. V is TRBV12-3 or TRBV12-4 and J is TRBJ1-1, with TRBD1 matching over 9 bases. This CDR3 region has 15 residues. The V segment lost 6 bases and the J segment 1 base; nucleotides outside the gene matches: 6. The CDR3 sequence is CASRAQQGANTEAFF. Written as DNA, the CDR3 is TGTGCCAGCAGGGCCCAACAGGGGGCGAACACTGAAGCTTTCTTT.